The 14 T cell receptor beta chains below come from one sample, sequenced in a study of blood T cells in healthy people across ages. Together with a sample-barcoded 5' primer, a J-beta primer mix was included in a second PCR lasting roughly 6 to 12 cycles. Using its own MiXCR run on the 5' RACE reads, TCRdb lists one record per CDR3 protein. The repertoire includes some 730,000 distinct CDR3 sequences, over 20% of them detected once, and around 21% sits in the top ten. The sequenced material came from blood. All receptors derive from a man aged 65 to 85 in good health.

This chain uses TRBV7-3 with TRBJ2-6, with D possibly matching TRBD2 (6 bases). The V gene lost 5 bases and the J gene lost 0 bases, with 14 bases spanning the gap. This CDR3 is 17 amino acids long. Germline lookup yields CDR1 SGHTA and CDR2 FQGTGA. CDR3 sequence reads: CASSQTGLLSGANVLTF. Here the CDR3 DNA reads TGTGCCAGCAGCCAAACGGGACTCCTCTCTGGGGCCAACGTCCTGACTTTC.

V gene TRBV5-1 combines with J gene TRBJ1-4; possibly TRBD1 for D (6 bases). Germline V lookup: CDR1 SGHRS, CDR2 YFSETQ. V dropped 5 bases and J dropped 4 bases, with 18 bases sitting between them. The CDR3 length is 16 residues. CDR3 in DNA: TGCGCCAGCAGTGCTCGGGGGCGGAACTATAATGAAAAACTGTTTTTT. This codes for CASSARGRNYNEKLFF. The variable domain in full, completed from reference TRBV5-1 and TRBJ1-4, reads KAGVTQTPRYLIKTRGQQVTLSCSPISGHRSVSWYQQTPGQGLQFLFEYFSETQRNKGNFPGRFSGRQFSNSRSEMNVSTLELGDSALYLCASSARGRNYNEKLFFGSGTQLSVL.

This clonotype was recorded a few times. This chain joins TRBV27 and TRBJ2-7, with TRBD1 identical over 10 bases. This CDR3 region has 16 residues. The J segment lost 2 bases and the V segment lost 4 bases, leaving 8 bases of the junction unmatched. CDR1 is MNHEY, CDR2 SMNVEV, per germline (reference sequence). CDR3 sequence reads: CASSSDRGVQAYEQYF. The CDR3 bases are TGTGCCAGCAGTTCGGACAGGGGGGTTCAGGCCTACGAGCAGTACTTC.

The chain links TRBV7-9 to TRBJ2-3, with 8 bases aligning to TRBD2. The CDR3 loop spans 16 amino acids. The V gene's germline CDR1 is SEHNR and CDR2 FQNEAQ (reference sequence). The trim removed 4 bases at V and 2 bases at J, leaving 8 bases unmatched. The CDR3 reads CASSSSLAGLTDTQYF. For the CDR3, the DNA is TGTGCCAGCAGCTCCTCCTTAGCGGGGCTCACAGATACGCAGTATTTT.

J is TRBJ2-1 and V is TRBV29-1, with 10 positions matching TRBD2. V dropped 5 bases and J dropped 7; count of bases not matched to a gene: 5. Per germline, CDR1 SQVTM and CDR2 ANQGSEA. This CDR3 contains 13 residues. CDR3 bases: TGCAGCGTTAGAAGCGGGGGGGCGAATGAGCAGTTCTTC. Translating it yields CSVRSGGANEQFF.

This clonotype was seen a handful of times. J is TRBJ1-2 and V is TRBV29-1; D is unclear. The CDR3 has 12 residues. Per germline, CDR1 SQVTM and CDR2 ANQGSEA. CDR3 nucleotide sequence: TGCAGTCTTCCTCCCTGGGAGGAAGGCTACACCTTC. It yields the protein CSLPPWEEGYTF.

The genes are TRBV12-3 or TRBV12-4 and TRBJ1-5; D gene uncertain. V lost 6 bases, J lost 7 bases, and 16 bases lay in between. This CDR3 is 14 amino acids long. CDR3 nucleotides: TGTGCCAGCAGCCCCCGGGAGGTCGGACAGCCCCAGCATTTT. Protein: CASSPREVGQPQHF.

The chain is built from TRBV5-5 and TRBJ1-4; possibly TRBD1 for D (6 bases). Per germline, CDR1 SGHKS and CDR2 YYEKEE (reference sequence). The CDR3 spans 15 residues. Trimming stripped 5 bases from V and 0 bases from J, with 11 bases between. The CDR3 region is CASSGAGATNEKLFF. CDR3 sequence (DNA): TGTGCCAGCAGTGGGGCAGGGGCAACTAATGAAAAACTGTTTTTT.

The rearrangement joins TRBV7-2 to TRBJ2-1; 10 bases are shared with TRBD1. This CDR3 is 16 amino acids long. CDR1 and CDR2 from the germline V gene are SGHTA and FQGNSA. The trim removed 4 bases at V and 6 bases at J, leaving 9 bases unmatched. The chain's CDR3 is CASSSDRDRGGNEQFF. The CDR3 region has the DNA TGTGCCAGCAGCTCAGACCGGGACAGGGGCGGCAATGAGCAGTTCTTC.

This CDR3 reads CASRSPGTFTQYF. Here the CDR3 DNA reads TGTGCCAGCAGAAGCCCCGGGACTTTCACGCAGTATTTT. This chain joins TRBV12-3 or TRBV12-4 and TRBJ2-3, with D possibly TRBD2 on 6 matching bases. The ends were cut back, 6 bases at V and 9 bases at J, with 16 bases in the middle. The CDR3 runs 13 residues.

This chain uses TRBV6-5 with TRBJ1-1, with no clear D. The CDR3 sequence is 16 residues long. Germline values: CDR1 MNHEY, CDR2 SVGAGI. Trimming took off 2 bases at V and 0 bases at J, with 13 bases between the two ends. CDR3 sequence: CASSYLGSTMNTEAFF. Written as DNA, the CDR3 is TGTGCCAGCAGTTACCTGGGGTCCACGATGAACACTGAAGCTTTCTTT.

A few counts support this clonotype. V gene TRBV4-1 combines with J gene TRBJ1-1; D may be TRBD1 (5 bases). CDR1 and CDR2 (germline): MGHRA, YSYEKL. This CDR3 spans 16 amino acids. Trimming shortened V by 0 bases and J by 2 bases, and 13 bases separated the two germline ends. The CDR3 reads CASSQEFLGDNTEAFF. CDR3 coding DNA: TGCGCCAGCAGCCAAGAATTCCTAGGGGACAACACTGAAGCTTTCTTT.

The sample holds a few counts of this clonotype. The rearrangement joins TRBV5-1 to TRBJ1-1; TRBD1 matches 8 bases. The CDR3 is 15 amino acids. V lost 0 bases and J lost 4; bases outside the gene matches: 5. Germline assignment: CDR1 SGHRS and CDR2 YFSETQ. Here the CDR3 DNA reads TGCGCCAGCAGCTTGGAGGTTGGACAGGGCACTGAAGCTTTCTTT. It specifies CASSLEVGQGTEAFF.

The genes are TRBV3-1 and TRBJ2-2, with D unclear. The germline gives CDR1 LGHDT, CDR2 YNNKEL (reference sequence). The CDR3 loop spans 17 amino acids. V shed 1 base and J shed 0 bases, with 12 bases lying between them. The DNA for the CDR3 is TGTGCCAGCAGCCAAGTGAGGTGGCCCACGAACACCGGGGAGCTGTTTTTT. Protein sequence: CASSQVRWPTNTGELFF. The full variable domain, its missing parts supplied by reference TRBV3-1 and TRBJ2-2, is DTAVSQTPKYLVTQMGNDKSIKCEQNLGHDTMYWYKQDSKKFLKIMFSYNNKELIINETVPNRFSPKSPDKAHLNLHINSLELGDSAVYFCASSQVRWPTNTGELFFGEGSRLTVL.